Following are 16 T cell receptor beta chains from one sample sequenced in a study of T cell responses to AZD1222 COVID-19 vaccine. The table came from immunoSEQ multiplex PCR; TCRdb's copy has only in-frame clones and leaves some out. The sample shows about 110,000 clones, approximately 90% of them seen only once. The sample in question was peripheral blood, obtained 28 days after the second AZD1222 dose. Source of these receptors: an adult who received the AZD1222 COVID-19 vaccine.

This clone was picked up a small number of times. The J gene is TRBJ1-5, the V gene TRBV14; D gene ambiguous. This CDR3 spans 13 amino acids. Germline CDR1 SGHDN, CDR2 FVKESK. Trimming left V 5 bases short and J 1 base short, with 6 bases between. CDR3 loop: CASSKTSNQPQHF. The CDR3 bases are TGTGCCAGCAGCAAAACGAGCAATCAGCCCCAGCATTTT.

In this sample, this clone turned up once. The rearrangement joins TRBV5-4 to TRBJ2-1, with 10 nucleotides matching TRBD1. Germline CDR1 SGHNT, CDR2 YYREEE (reference sequence). The CDR3 extends over 16 amino acids. Unmatched junction bases numbered 4, after V lost 4 bases and J lost 0 bases. The CDR3 is CASSPGTGVSYNEQFF. The CDR3 DNA is TGTGCCAGCAGCCCCGGGACAGGGGTCTCCTACAATGAGCAGTTCTTC.

The chain links TRBV7-6 to TRBJ2-1, with TRBD1 matching 7 bases. The CDR3 extends over 15 amino acids. Trimming cost V 1 base and J 9 bases; bases outside gene matches: 9. Looked up from germline, CDR1 is SGHVS and CDR2 is FNYEAQ. The DNA of the CDR3 is TGTGCCAGCAGCTTAGAGGGGGCGATCTATAGTGAGCAGTTCTTC. Translation: CASSLEGAIYSEQFF.

The chain couples TRBV6-5 to TRBJ1-2, with unresolved D. CDR3 length: 13 residues. The V end lost 2 bases, the J end lost 0 bases, and 4 bases lay between the germline ends. Germline V lookup: CDR1 MNHEY, CDR2 SVGAGI. The CDR3 DNA is TGTGCCAGCAGTTACGAGGCTAACTATGGCTACACCTTC. The encoded protein is CASSYEANYGYTF.

V usage is TRBV5-4 and J usage is TRBJ1-2; 7 bases are shared with TRBD1. J gave up 4 bases and V 2 bases, and 5 bases lay outside the gene matches. CDR1 and CDR2 from the germline V gene are SGHNT and YYREEE (reference sequence). The CDR3 is 14 residues long. CDR3 sequence (DNA): TGTGCCAGCAGCTTAGGACAGGTTGGCTATGGCTACACCTTC. It specifies CASSLGQVGYGYTF.

V gene TRBV6-5 combines with J gene TRBJ1-2; tentatively, D is TRBD1 (6 bases). The CDR3 length is 13 residues. V lost 6 bases and J lost 5, with 13 bases in between. The germline gives CDR1 MNHEY, CDR2 SVGAGI. Written as DNA, the CDR3 is TGTGCCAGCAGCGGACAGATGGTTTATGGCTACACCTTC. Translating it yields CASSGQMVYGYTF.

The rearrangement links TRBV6-2 or TRBV6-3 to TRBJ1-5; no reliable D call. The CDR3 loop spans 17 amino acids. Deletions cut 0 bases from V and 0 bases from J, with 12 bases between. The germline V gene has CDR1 MNHEY and CDR2 SVGEGT. This CDR3 reads CASSYSGAPYSNQPQHF. The CDR3 nucleotides read TGTGCCAGCAGTTACTCAGGAGCCCCTTATAGCAATCAGCCCCAGCATTTT.

This clone came up once. The chain employs TRBV4-2 and TRBJ2-1; 10 bases are shared with TRBD2. CDR1 and CDR2 from the germline V gene are LGHNA and YNFKEQ. This CDR3 has 16 amino acids. Unmatched junction bases numbered 9, after V lost 0 bases and J lost 10 bases. The CDR3 DNA reads TGTGCCAGCAGCCAAGATCTGGCTAGCGGGAGTCACGAGCAGTTCTTC. This encodes CASSQDLASGSHEQFF.

The rearrangement uses TRBV11-2 and TRBJ1-1; TRBD1 might be the D (5 bases). CDR1 SGHAT and CDR2 FQNNGV come from the germline V gene. V was pared by 7 bases and J by 0 bases, with 15 bases between. The CDR3 loop spans 15 amino acids. The CDR3 sequence is CASTMRRDLNTEAFF. DNA for the CDR3: TGTGCCAGCACCATGAGGCGGGACCTGAACACTGAAGCTTTCTTT.

The rearrangement joins TRBV9 to TRBJ2-7; 10 bases fit TRBD2. The length of the CDR3 is 16 residues. Trimming at V came to 0 bases and at J to 3 bases, leaving 6 bases not matched to a gene. The germline CDR1 and CDR2 sequences are SGDLS and YYNGEE. CDR3 coding DNA: TGTGCCAGCAGCGTAGACGTACTAGCGGGATACTACGAGCAGTACTTC. Its translation is CASSVDVLAGYYEQYF.

V and J are TRBV27 and TRBJ2-7; 10 bases align to TRBD2. The CDR3 is made up of 17 amino acids. CDR1 is MNHEY and CDR2 is SMNVEV in the germline V gene (reference sequence). The V and J ends lost 4 bases and 0 bases, in that order; junction bases with no gene match: 9. CDR3 region: CASSSTPGLAASYEQYF. The CDR3 nucleotides are TGTGCCAGCAGTTCCACACCCGGACTAGCGGCCTCCTACGAGCAGTACTTC.

The chain combines TRBV5-1 with TRBJ2-2; maybe TRBD2 (5 bases). This CDR3 has 15 residues. CDR1 and CDR2 from the germline V gene are SGHRS and YFSETQ. With 0 bases removed from V and 5 bases from J, the gap between germline ends came to 11 bases. The CDR3 region has the DNA TGCGCCAGCAGCTTGGGACCAACGGGGACCGGGGAGCTGTTTTTT. Translating it yields CASSLGPTGTGELFF.

This clone has just a few counts. V is TRBV29-1 and J is TRBJ2-1; 10 nucleotides match TRBD2. This CDR3 is built from 17 residues. Trimming took 0 bases from V and 3 from J; bases not matched to a gene: 8. Germline V gives CDR1 SQVTM, CDR2 ANQGSEA. CDR3 sequence (DNA): TGCAGCGTTGAAGATGGGCTAGCGGGAGCCCACTACAATGAGCAGTTCTTC. This encodes CSVEDGLAGAHYNEQFF.

This clone was picked up a small number of times. The rearrangement links TRBV29-1 to TRBJ2-1; 9 nucleotides match TRBD2. Germline CDR1 and CDR2: SQVTM and ANQGSEA. This CDR3 spans 17 amino acids. The V gene end was trimmed by 6 bases and the J gene end by 8 bases; junction bases not matched to a gene: 20. CDR3 sequence reads: CSVIRTVRAGGGDEQFF. CDR3 nucleotide sequence: TGCAGCGTAATCCGGACAGTCCGAGCGGGAGGCGGTGATGAGCAGTTCTTC.

The chain links TRBV3-1 (or the pseudogene TRBV3-2) to TRBJ2-7; possible D gene TRBD2, 5 bases. Germline V gene lookup returns CDR1 LGHDT and CDR2 YNNKEL (reference sequence). The V end was cut by 2 bases, the J end by 6 bases, with 14 bases between. The CDR3 has 14 amino acids. In DNA form, the CDR3 reads TGTGCCAGCAGCCAAATCGAAGGTGCGGGCGAGCAGTACTTC. Protein: CASSQIEGAGEQYF.

The rearrangement joins TRBV6-5 to TRBJ2-1; D is ambiguous. Germline loops: CDR1 MNHEY, CDR2 SVGAGI. This CDR3 comprises 12 residues. V lost 3 bases, J lost 8 bases, and 8 bases lay in between. The CDR3 is CASSYDGDEQFF. As DNA, the CDR3 is TGTGCCAGCAGTTATGATGGAGATGAGCAGTTCTTC.